This section outlines one T cell receptor (beta chain) sequence together with its context. The record originates from a study of early T cells in non-severe SARS-CoV-2 infection. Unique molecular identifiers were affixed to single, distinct cDNA molecules. Each CDR3 protein gets one entry after TCRdb re-called the 5' RACE reads with MiXCR. The data contain about 36,000 distinct CDR3 sequences, 3.9% of them singletons. This CDR3 has 14 amino acids. Germline CDR1 and CDR2: MDHEN and SYDVKM. J lost 6 bases, V lost 3 bases, and 1 base had no gene match. This sequence originates from an adult who was a healthcare worker with PCR-confirmed SARS-CoV-2 infection or an uninfected control (not recorded which). This chain links TRBV28 with TRBJ1-5; 11 bases agree with TRBD1. Sequencing was done on a sample of whole blood. The CDR3 DNA reads TGTGCCAGCAGTTTCGGGACAGGGGGTCAGCCCCAGCATTTT. Translated, it gives CASSFGTGGQPQHF. Complete variable domain (other parts from reference TRBV28 and TRBJ1-5): DVKVTQSSRYLVKRTGEKVFLECVQDMDHENMFWYRQDPGLGLRLIYFSYDVKMKEKGDIPEGYSVSREKKERFSLILESASTNQTSMYLCASSFGTGGQPQHFGDGTRLSIL.